The next 31 T cell receptor beta chains were all read from a single sample in a study of vaccination effects on CD4 cells after COVID-19. Antigen-specific CD4+ T cells were first expanded with viral peptide pools by the ViraFEST assay and only then sequenced. Investigators separated out CD4+ T cells once around 9 days of culture had passed. Two doses of either BNT162b2 or mRNA-1273 were given to each participant. Some clones are missing from TCRdb's copy, which holds only in-frame ones; the method was immunoSEQ multiplex PCR. Of roughly 24,000 clones in the sample, 65% to 80% were seen once. No cognate antigen is known for these TCRs. Material: CD4+ T cells from PBMCs cultured with HCoV-NL63 spike peptides, obtained after COVID-19 vaccination. The receptor set was obtained from a human donor who received a COVID-19 vaccine.

The gene calls are TRBV6-5 and TRBJ1-6; D unclear. The CDR3 runs to 15 residues. Germline V gene data show CDR1 as MNHEY and CDR2 as SVGAGI. Trimming shortened V by 7 bases and J by 0 bases, and 10 bases separated the two germline ends. The CDR3 here is CASIGRDSYNSPLHF. The CDR3, as DNA: TGTGCCAGCATCGGCCGGGACTCCTATAATTCACCCCTCCACTTT.

The rearrangement links TRBV10-3 to TRBJ2-3; tentatively, D is TRBD2 (7 bases). Germline V gene data show CDR1 as ENHRY and CDR2 as SYGVKD. Trimming took off 4 bases at V and 2 bases at J, with 10 bases between the two ends. The CDR3 sequence is 14 residues long. Written as DNA, the CDR3 is TGTGCCATCAGTGGAGGGGGGGCCACAGATACGCAGTATTTT. The encoded protein is CAISGGGATDTQYF.

The chain recombines TRBV5-1 with TRBJ2-7; no reliable D call. V was clipped by 5 bases and J by 2 bases, with 8 bases between them. The V gene's germline CDR1 is SGHRS and CDR2 YFSETQ. The CDR3 spans 12 residues. Written as DNA, the CDR3 is TGCGCCAGCAGAAGGGTTGCCTACGAGCAGTACTTC. This encodes CASRRVAYEQYF.

The V gene is TRBV11-2, the J gene TRBJ2-7, with D perhaps TRBD1 (6 bases). The CDR3 extends over 15 amino acids. Germline CDR1 is SGHAT and CDR2 is FQNNGV. The V and J ends lost 3 bases and 0 bases respectively, with 12 bases between them. CDR3 sequence: CASSLTGPLSYEQYF. In DNA form, the CDR3 reads TGTGCCAGCAGCTTGACAGGACCCCTCTCCTACGAGCAGTACTTC.

The rearrangement uses TRBV14 and TRBJ2-6; D is uncertain. This CDR3 spans 14 amino acids. The V gene's germline CDR1 is SGHDN and CDR2 FVKESK. V was cut by 0 bases and J by 4 bases, with 4 bases left in between. The DNA for the CDR3 is TGTGCCAGCAGCCAAGATTCCGGGGCCAACGTCCTGACTTTC. This translates into CASSQDSGANVLTF.

V usage is TRBV4-1 and J usage is TRBJ2-5; no reliable D call. This CDR3 comprises 13 residues. Trimming took off 2 bases at V and 10 bases at J, with 14 bases between the two ends. Germline CDR1 reads MGHRA; CDR2 reads YSYEKL. CDR3 coding DNA: TGCGCCAGCAGCCAATCCCCCACCGCAGACCAGTACTTC. It translates to CASSQSPTADQYF.

The chain recombines TRBV19 with TRBJ2-3; D is uncertain. The CDR3 totals 11 residues. Looked up from germline, CDR1 is LNHDA and CDR2 is SQIVND (reference sequence). V was pared by 3 bases and J by 6 bases, with 4 bases between. The CDR3 nucleotides are TGTGCCAGTAGTATCGGGGATACGCAGTATTTT. Translated, it gives CASSIGDTQYF.

The CDR3 sequence: CASSQPGGQATNEKLFF. In DNA, the CDR3 is TGTGCCAGCAGCCAACCTGGAGGACAGGCTACTAATGAAAAACTGTTTTTT. This rearrangement joins TRBV3-1 (or the pseudogene TRBV3-2) to TRBJ1-4, with 7 nucleotides matching TRBD1. This CDR3 is built from 17 residues. Germline trimming cut 2 bases from V and 2 bases from J; bases unmatched to any gene: 8. Germline V gives CDR1 LGHDT, CDR2 YNNKEL (reference sequence).

This chain joins TRBV30 and TRBJ1-2; 11 nucleotides match TRBD1. Per germline, CDR1 GTSNPN and CDR2 SVGIG (reference sequence). The CDR3 has 16 residues. With 2 bases clipped from V and 2 bases from J, the junction kept 7 bases outside the gene matches. CDR3 bases: TGTGCCTGGAGTAAGAGGGGACAGGGGGAAAACTATGGCTACACCTTC. Its translation is CAWSKRGQGENYGYTF.

The V call is TRBV6-1, the J call TRBJ1-2, with D uncertain. V shed 3 bases and J shed 0 bases, with 11 bases lying between them. This CDR3 spans 15 amino acids. Germline V lookup: CDR1 MNHNS, CDR2 SASEGT. As DNA, the CDR3 is TGTGCCAGCAGTGAGTTTGGTGGCACTAACTATGGCTACACCTTC. This encodes CASSEFGGTNYGYTF.

This chain links TRBV5-1 with TRBJ2-2; TRBD1 matches 8 bases. Germline V gives CDR1 SGHRS, CDR2 YFSETQ. The CDR3 runs to 17 residues. With V trimmed by 4 bases and J by 1 base, 9 bases remained unmatched. CDR3 bases: TGCGCCAGCAGCCCCTGGGCAGGGGGCGTGAACACCGGGGAGCTGTTTTTT. Its translation is CASSPWAGGVNTGELFF.

The chain recombines TRBV7-9 with TRBJ1-2; no clear D gene. The germline CDR1 and CDR2 sequences are SEHNR and FQNEAQ (reference sequence). The CDR3 has 13 residues. Trimming removed 4 bases from V and 4 bases from J, with 10 bases in between. CDR3 amino acids: CASSSTEIYGYTF. CDR3 bases: TGTGCCAGCAGCTCCACAGAAATCTATGGCTACACCTTC.

The chain combines TRBV7-9 with TRBJ2-7, with a possible D match to TRBD2 (5 bases). The ends were cut back, 1 base at V and 2 bases at J, with 6 bases in the middle. Germline CDR1 and CDR2: SEHNR and FQNEAQ (reference sequence). The CDR3 is 13 residues long. The DNA of the CDR3 is TGTGCCAGCAGCTTAGTCGGGGCCTACGAGCAGTACTTC. Encoded protein: CASSLVGAYEQYF.

The rearrangement links TRBV11-2 to TRBJ2-2; D unclear. V dropped 7 bases and J dropped 5 bases, with 20 bases sitting between them. Per the germline V gene, CDR1 is SGHAT and CDR2 is FQNNGV. The CDR3 is made up of 16 amino acids. The CDR3 loop reads CASTKSHPLETGELFF. The CDR3, as DNA: TGTGCCAGCACCAAGTCCCACCCGTTGGAGACCGGGGAGCTGTTTTTT. Complete variable domain (other parts from reference TRBV11-2 and TRBJ2-2): EAGVAQSPRYKIIEKRQSVAFWCNPISGHATLYWYQQILGQGPKLLIQFQNNGVVDDSQLPKDRFSAERLKGVDSTLKIQPAKLEDSAVYLCASTKSHPLETGELFFGEGSRLTVL.

The chain carries TRBV18 and TRBJ1-4, with 10 bases aligning to TRBD1. CDR3 length equals 15 residues. The germline CDR1 and CDR2 sequences are KGHSH and LQKENI. V gave up 2 bases and J gave up 5 bases; unmatched junction bases: 2. This chain's CDR3 is CASSPLGQGNEKLFF. The CDR3 coding sequence is TGTGCCAGCTCACCATTGGGACAGGGGAATGAAAAACTGTTTTTT. Full variable domain (missing parts from reference TRBV18 and TRBJ1-4): NAGVMQNPRHLVRRRGQEARLRCSPMKGHSHVYWYRQLPEEGLKFMVYLQKENIIDESGMPKERFSAEFPKEGPSILRIQQVVRGDSAAYFCASSPLGQGNEKLFFGSGTQLSVL.

This clone was observed a single time. The chain uses TRBV27 and TRBJ2-2, with D tentatively TRBD1 or TRBD2 (5 bases each). Trimming took off 6 bases at V and 7 bases at J, with 12 bases between the two ends. Germline CDR1 and CDR2: MNHEY and SMNVEV (reference sequence). CDR3 size: 13 residues. This CDR3 reads CASSLGVSGELFF. The CDR3 nucleotides are TGTGCCAGCAGCTTGGGGGTGAGCGGGGAGCTGTTTTTT.

This chain connects TRBV6-5 to TRBJ1-1, with a weak D call TRBD1 (6 bases). The CDR3 contains 14 residues. Germline V lookup: CDR1 MNHEY, CDR2 SVGAGI. The V gene lost 0 bases and the J gene lost 3 bases, with 8 bases spanning the gap. The CDR3 loop is CASSYSNRDTEAFF. CDR3 DNA: TGTGCCAGCAGTTACTCAAACAGGGACACTGAAGCTTTCTTT.

CDR3 DNA sequence: TGTGCCACCAGCAGAGATGACAGAAGGAACACTGAAGCTTTCTTT. Translated, it gives CATSRDDRRNTEAFF. This chain connects TRBV15 to TRBJ1-1; D might be TRBD1 (5 bases). The germline V gene encodes CDR1 LNHNV and CDR2 YYDKDF (reference sequence). Trimming took 0 bases from V and 1 from J, leaving 9 bases between them. This CDR3 spans 15 amino acids.

The rearrangement uses TRBV3-1 (or the pseudogene TRBV3-2) and TRBJ1-2, with 7 bases identical to TRBD1. After removal of 1 base from V and 7 bases from J, the junction contained 9 bases not matched to a gene. The CDR3 is made up of 15 amino acids. Looked up from germline, CDR1 is LGHDT and CDR2 is YNNKEL (reference sequence). In DNA, the CDR3 is TGTGCCAGCAGCCAAGGAAGGGTAGGGGGCGGTGGCTACACCTTC. Protein product: CASSQGRVGGGGYTF.

This CDR3 is CASSRGAQSPDTQYF. The DNA of the CDR3 is TGTGCCAGTAGTCGGGGGGCTCAATCCCCCGATACGCAGTATTTT. V is TRBV19 and J is TRBJ2-3, with a weak D call TRBD2 (7 bases). Trimming took off 5 bases at V and 6 bases at J, with 18 bases between the two ends. Germline CDR1 reads LNHDA; CDR2 reads SQIVND (reference sequence). The CDR3 is 15 amino acids.

The chain joins TRBV29-1 to TRBJ2-1, with a tentative D call TRBD1 (5 bases). Germline values: CDR1 SQVTM, CDR2 ANQGSEA. The V gene lost 1 base and the J gene lost 0 bases, with 10 bases spanning the gap. This CDR3 spans 15 amino acids. DNA for the CDR3: TGCAGCGTTGAAGGGACAAAAAGCTCCTACAATGAGCAGTTCTTC. It encodes CSVEGTKSSYNEQFF.

Only one count was recorded for this clone. The genes are TRBV10-2 and TRBJ1-1; 8 bases are a match to TRBD1. Germline V gives CDR1 WSHSY, CDR2 SAAADI. The trim removed 5 bases at V and 6 bases at J, leaving 11 bases unmatched. The CDR3 has 15 residues. The CDR3 spells CASSIRTGRSSEAFF. CDR3 coding DNA: TGCGCCAGCAGTATACGGACAGGGAGGTCCTCTGAAGCTTTCTTT.

This clone has only a few counts. V gene TRBV29-1 combines with J gene TRBJ1-1; D is ambiguous. Trimming shortened V by 0 bases and J by 1 base, and 6 bases separated the two germline ends. The CDR3 covers 13 residues. Germline lookup yields CDR1 SQVTM and CDR2 ANQGSEA. The CDR3 DNA sequence: TGCAGCGTTGAAGAAAACAGGAACACTGAAGCTTTCTTT. Amino acid sequence: CSVEENRNTEAFF.

V usage is TRBV7-9 and J usage is TRBJ2-5; D is possibly TRBD1 or TRBD2 (5 bases each). In germline, CDR1 is SEHNR, CDR2 FQNEAQ (reference sequence). V was trimmed by 4 bases and J by 2 bases, leaving 8 bases between them. The CDR3 has 13 residues. For the CDR3, the DNA is TGTGCCAGCAGCTGGGGGATACAAGAGACCCAGTACTTC. This encodes CASSWGIQETQYF. The variable domain in full, completed from reference TRBV7-9 and TRBJ2-5, reads DTGVSQNPRHKITKRGQNVTFRCDPISEHNRLYWYRQTLGQGPEFLTYFQNEAQLEKSRLLSDRFSAERPKGSFSTLEIQRTEQGDSAMYLCASSWGIQETQYFGPGTRLLVL.

V gene TRBV9 combines with J gene TRBJ1-1; D is undetermined. The CDR3 covers 12 residues. Per germline, CDR1 SGDLS and CDR2 YYNGEE. V was clipped by 0 bases and J by 8 bases, with 8 bases between them. The CDR3 nucleotides are TGTGCCAGCAGCGTAGCGAGTCGAGAAGCTTTCTTT. Encoded protein: CASSVASREAFF.

This clone came up once. The CDR3 region has the DNA TGTGCCAGCAGCCCAGGCGGGAGAGAAGAGACCCAGTACTTC. Its protein is CASSPGGREETQYF. V is TRBV7-9 and J is TRBJ2-5; 7 bases map to TRBD2. There are 14 residues in the CDR3. From germline, CDR1 is SEHNR and CDR2 FQNEAQ (reference sequence). V shed 5 bases and J 3 bases; nucleotides not matched to a gene: 6.

This clone was seen more than once but under ten times. The genes are TRBV6-6 and TRBJ2-7; D not resolved. The germline V and J ends were trimmed by 6 bases and 4 bases, with 19 bases remaining between them. Germline V gene data show CDR1 as MNHNY and CDR2 as SVGAGI (reference sequence). The length of the CDR3 is 15 residues. In DNA form, the CDR3 reads TGTGCCAGCAGCGAACCGCGACTTAAGGAGTACGAGCAGTACTTC. Translation gives CASSEPRLKEYEQYF.

This chain uses TRBV28 with TRBJ1-1; 9 nucleotides line up with TRBD1. With V trimmed by 6 bases and J by 5 bases, 16 bases remained unmatched. CDR1 and CDR2 from the germline V gene are MDHEN and SYDVKM. The CDR3 is 17 residues long. This CDR3 is CASRSVPGQGLSTEAFF. The CDR3 DNA is TGTGCCAGCAGATCCGTCCCGGGACAGGGTTTGAGTACTGAAGCTTTCTTT.

This clone was counted only a few times. J is TRBJ1-2 and V is TRBV29-1; 8 nucleotides line up with TRBD1. This CDR3 has 17 residues. Germline lookup yields CDR1 SQVTM and CDR2 ANQGSEA. V shed 4 bases, J shed 2 bases, and the junction held 15 bases outside the gene matches. CDR3: CSVGSGGEEVWNYGYTF. CDR3 DNA: TGCAGCGTTGGATCAGGGGGCGAAGAAGTTTGGAACTATGGCTACACCTTC.

The chain is built from TRBV18 and TRBJ2-7; D not resolved. Germline CDR1 reads KGHSH; CDR2 reads LQKENI. The CDR3 consists of 12 residues. V lost 3 bases to trimming and J lost 6 bases, with 9 bases between them. CDR3 sequence: CASSPVGSEQYF. CDR3 nucleotide sequence: TGTGCCAGCTCACCGGTTGGGTCCGAGCAGTACTTC.

The gene calls are TRBV5-6 and TRBJ2-3, with 10 bases that match TRBD2. The CDR3 loop spans 16 amino acids. Germline V gives CDR1 SGHDT, CDR2 YYEEEE. Losses at the gene ends were 2 bases for V and 4 bases for J; bases not matched to a gene: 7. The CDR3 reads CASSLRSGRGADTQYF. The DNA of the CDR3 is TGTGCCAGCAGCTTAAGAAGCGGGAGGGGCGCAGATACGCAGTATTTT. Supplemented by reference TRBV5-6 and TRBJ2-3, the full variable domain reads DAGVTQSPTHLIKTRGQQVTLRCSPKSGHDTVSWYQQALGQGPQFIFQYYEEEERQRGNFPDRFSGHQFPNYSSELNVNALLLGDSALYLCASSLRSGRGADTQYFGPGTRLTVL.